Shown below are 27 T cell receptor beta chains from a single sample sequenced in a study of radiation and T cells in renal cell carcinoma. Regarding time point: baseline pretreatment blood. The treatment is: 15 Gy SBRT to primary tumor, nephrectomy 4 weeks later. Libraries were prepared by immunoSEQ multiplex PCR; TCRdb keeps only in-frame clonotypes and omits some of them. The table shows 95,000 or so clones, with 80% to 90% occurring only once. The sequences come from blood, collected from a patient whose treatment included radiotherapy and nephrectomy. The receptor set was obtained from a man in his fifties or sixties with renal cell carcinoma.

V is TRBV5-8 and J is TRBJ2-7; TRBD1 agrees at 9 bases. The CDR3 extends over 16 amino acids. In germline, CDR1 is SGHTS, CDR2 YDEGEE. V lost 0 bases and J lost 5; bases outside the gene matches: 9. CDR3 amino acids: CASSLDPGTGHHEQYF. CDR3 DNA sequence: TGTGCCAGCAGCTTGGATCCCGGGACAGGGCACCACGAGCAGTACTTC. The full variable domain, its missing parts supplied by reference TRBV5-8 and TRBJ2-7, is EAGVTQSPTHLIKTRGQQATLRCSPISGHTSVYWYQQALGLGLQFLLWYDEGEERNRGNFPPRFSGRQFPNYSSELNVNALELEDSALYLCASSLDPGTGHHEQYFGPGTRLTVT.

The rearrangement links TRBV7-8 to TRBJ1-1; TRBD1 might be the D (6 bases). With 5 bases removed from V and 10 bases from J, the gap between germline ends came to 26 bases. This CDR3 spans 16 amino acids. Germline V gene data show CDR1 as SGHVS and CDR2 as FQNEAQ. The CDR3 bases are TGTGCCAGCAGCCTCTACGAGGGGTCGCAGGGGTTAGGAGCTTTCTTT. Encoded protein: CASSLYEGSQGLGAFF.

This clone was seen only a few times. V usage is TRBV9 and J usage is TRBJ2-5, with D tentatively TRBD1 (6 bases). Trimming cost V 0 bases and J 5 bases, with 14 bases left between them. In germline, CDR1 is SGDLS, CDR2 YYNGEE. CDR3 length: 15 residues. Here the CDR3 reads CASSVAGTNLETQYF. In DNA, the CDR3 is TGTGCCAGCAGCGTAGCTGGGACAAATCTTGAGACCCAGTACTTC.

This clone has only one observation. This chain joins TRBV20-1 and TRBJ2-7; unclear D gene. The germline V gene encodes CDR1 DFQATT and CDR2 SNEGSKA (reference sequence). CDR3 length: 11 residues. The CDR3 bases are TGCAGCACCCTAGGAATTTACGAGCAGTACTTC. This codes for CSTLGIYEQYF.

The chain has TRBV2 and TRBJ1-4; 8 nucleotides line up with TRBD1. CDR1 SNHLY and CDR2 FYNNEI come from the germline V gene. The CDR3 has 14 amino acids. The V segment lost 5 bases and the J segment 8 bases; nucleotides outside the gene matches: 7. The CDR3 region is CASSNTGGEEKLFF. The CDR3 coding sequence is TGTGCCAGCAGTAACACAGGGGGGGAGGAAAAACTGTTTTTT.

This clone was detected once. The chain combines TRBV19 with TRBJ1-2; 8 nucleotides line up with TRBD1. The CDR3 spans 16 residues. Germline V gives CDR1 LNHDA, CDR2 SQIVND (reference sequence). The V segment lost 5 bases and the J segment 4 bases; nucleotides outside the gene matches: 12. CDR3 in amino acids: CASSPRSGQGGYGYTF. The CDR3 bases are TGTGCCAGTAGTCCCCGAAGTGGACAGGGTGGCTATGGCTACACCTTC.

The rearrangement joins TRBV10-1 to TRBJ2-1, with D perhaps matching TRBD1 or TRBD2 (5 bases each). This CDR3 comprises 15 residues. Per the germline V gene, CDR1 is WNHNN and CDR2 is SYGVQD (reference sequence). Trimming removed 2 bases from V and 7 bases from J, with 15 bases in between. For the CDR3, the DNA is TGCGCCAGCAGTGAGGGGGACCTAACGAGGAATGAGCAGTTCTTC. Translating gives CASSEGDLTRNEQFF.

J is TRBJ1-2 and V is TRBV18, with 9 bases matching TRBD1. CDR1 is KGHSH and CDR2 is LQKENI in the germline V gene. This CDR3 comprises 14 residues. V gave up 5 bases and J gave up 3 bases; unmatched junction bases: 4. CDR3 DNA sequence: TGTGCCAGCTCAAGGGACAGGGTTGACTATGGCTACACCTTC. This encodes CASSRDRVDYGYTF.

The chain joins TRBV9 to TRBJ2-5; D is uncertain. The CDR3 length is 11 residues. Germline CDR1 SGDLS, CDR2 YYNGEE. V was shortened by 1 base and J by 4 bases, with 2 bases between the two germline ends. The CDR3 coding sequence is TGTGCCAGCAGCGTATCAGAGACCCAGTACTTC. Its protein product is CASSVSETQYF.

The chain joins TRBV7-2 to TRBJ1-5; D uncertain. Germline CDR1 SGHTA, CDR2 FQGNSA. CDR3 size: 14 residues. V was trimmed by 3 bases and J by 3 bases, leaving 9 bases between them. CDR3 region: CASSFRGDNQPQHF. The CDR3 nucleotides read TGTGCCAGCAGCTTCCGGGGAGACAATCAGCCCCAGCATTTT.

The CDR3 sequence: CAISESIVQGGGYTF. The CDR3 DNA reads TGTGCCATCAGTGAGTCGATCGTACAGGGAGGCGGCTACACCTTC. The rearrangement links TRBV10-3 to TRBJ1-2, with D tentatively TRBD1 (6 bases). V was cut by 0 bases and J by 8 bases, with 16 bases left in between. CDR3 length: 15 amino acids. Germline V gives CDR1 ENHRY, CDR2 SYGVKD.

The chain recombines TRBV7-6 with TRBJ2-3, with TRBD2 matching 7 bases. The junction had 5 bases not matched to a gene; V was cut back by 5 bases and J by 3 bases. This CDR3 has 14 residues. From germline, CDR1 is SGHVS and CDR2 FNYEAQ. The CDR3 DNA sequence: TGTGCCAGCAGCCCGGGACTAAGTACAGATACGCAGTATTTT. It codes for CASSPGLSTDTQYF.

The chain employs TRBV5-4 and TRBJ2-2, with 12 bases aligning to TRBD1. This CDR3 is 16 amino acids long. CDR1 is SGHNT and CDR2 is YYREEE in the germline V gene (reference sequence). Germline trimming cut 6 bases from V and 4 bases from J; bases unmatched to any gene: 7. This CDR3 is CASNMGQGATTGELFF. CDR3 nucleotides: TGTGCCAGCAACATGGGACAGGGGGCTACCACCGGGGAGCTGTTTTTT.

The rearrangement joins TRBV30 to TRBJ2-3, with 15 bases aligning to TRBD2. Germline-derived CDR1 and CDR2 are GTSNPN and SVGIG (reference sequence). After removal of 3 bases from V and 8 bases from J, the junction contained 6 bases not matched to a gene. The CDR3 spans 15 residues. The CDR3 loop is CAWSGLAGGLGTQYF. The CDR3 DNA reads TGTGCCTGGAGCGGACTAGCGGGGGGGTTGGGTACGCAGTATTTT.

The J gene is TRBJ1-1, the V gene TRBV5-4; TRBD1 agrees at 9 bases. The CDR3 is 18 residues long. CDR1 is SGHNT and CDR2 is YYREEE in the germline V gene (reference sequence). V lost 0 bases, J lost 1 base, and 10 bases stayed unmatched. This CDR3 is CASSLALGQGLWNTEAFF. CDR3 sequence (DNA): TGTGCCAGCAGCTTGGCTCTGGGACAGGGATTATGGAACACTGAAGCTTTCTTT.

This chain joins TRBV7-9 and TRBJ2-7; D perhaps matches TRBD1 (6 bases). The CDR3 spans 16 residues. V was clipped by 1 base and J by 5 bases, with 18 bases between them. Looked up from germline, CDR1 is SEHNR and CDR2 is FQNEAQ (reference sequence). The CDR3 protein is CASSLDRDTPPNEQYF. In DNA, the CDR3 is TGTGCCAGCAGCTTAGACCGGGACACCCCACCAAACGAGCAGTACTTC.

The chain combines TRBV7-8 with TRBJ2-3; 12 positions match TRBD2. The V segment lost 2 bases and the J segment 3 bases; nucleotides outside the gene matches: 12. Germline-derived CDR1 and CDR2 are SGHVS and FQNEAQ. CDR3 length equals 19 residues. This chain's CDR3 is CASSLILPGLAGRTDTQYF. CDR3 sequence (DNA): TGTGCCAGCAGCTTAATCCTTCCCGGACTAGCGGGAAGAACAGATACGCAGTATTTT.

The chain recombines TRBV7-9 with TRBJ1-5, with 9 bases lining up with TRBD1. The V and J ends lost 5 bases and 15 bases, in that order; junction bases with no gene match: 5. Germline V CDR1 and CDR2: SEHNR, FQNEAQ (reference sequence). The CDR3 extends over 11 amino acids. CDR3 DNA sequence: TGTGCCAGCAGCCTGGGACAGGGTATGCATTTT. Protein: CASSLGQGMHF.

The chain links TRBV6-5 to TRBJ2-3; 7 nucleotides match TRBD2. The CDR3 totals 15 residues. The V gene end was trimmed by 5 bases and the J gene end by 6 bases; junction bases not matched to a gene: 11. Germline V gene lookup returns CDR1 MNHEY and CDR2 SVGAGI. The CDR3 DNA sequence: TGTGCCAGCAGTCCCTCCGGGGGGACTTCGGATACGCAGTATTTT. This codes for CASSPSGGTSDTQYF.

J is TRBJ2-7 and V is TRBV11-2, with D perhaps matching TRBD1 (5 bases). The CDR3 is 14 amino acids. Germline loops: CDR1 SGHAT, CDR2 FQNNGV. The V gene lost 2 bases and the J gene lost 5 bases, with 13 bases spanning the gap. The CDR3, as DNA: TGTGCCAGCAGCTTACTCAGGGATTACGACGAGCAGTACTTC. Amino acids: CASSLLRDYDEQYF.

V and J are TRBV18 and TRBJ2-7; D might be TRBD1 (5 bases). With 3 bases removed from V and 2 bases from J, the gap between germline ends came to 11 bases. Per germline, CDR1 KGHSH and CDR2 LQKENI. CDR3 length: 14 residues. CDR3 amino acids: CASSPQTDTYEQYF. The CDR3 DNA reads TGTGCCAGCTCACCTCAGACAGATACCTACGAGCAGTACTTC.

CDR3 nucleotides: TGTGCCAGCAGCCGCATCGGGACTAGCGGGGGGGCTGGTAATGAGCAGTTCTTC. It codes for CASSRIGTSGGAGNEQFF. The V gene is TRBV7-2, the J gene TRBJ2-1, with 16 bases matching TRBD2. Looked up from germline, CDR1 is SGHTA and CDR2 is FQGNSA. Trimming at V came to 5 bases and at J to 7 bases, leaving 11 bases not matched to a gene. The CDR3 is 18 amino acids. Full variable domain (remainder filled in from reference TRBV7-2 and TRBJ2-1): GAGVSQSPSNKVTEKGKDVELRCDPISGHTALYWYRQSLGQGLEFLIYFQGNSAPDKSGLPSDRFSAERTGGSVSTLTIQRTQQEDSAVYLCASSRIGTSGGAGNEQFFGPGTRLTVL.

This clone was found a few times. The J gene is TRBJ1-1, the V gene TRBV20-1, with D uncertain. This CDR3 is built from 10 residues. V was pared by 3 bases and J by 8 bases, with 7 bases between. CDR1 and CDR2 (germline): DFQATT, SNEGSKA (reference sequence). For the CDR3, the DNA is TGCAGTGCTAGGGGATCCGAAGCTTTCTTT. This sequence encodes CSARGSEAFF.

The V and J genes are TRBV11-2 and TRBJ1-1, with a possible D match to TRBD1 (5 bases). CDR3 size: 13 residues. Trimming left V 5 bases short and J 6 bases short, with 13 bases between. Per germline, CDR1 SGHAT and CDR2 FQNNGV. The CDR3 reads CASSTRAQAEAFF. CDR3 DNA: TGTGCCAGCAGCACGCGGGCACAGGCTGAAGCTTTCTTT.

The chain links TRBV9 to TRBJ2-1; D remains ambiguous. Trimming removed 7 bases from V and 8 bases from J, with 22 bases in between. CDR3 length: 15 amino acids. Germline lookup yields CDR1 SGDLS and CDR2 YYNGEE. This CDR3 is CASCLTPSPPHEQFF. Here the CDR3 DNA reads TGTGCCAGCTGTTTAACTCCCTCTCCCCCACATGAGCAGTTCTTC.

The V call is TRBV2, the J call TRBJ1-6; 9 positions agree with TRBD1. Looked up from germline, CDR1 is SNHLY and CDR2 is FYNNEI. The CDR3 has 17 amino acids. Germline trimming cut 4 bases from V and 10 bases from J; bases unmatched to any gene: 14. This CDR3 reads CASSAPGQGRLRSPLHF. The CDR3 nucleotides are TGTGCCAGCAGTGCTCCGGGACAGGGCAGGCTGAGATCACCCCTCCACTTT.

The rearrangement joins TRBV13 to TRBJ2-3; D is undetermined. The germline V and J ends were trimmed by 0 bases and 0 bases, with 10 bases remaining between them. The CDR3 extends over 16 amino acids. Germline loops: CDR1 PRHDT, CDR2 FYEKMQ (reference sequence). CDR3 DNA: TGTGCCAGCAGCTTAGGGGCGTTCTCTAGCACAGATACGCAGTATTTT. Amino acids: CASSLGAFSSTDTQYF.